This is a list of T cell receptor beta chains from one sample in a study of regulatory dendritic cells for organ transplantation. These TCRs are of unknown antigen specificity. Sequencing used immunoSEQ multiplex PCR; TCRdb keeps in-frame clones, though not all of them. The repertoire includes 12,000 or so clones, about nine tenths of them detected once, and about 0.42% sits in the top ten. Sequenced input: naive CD8+ T cells from blood cultured with dendritic cells. Receptors were obtained from a human donor in good health. Each CDR3 is given with its conserved first and last residue. Fields, in order: D gene, J gene, clone size, V gene, CDR3 protein, CDR3 DNA. A D gene is named only where the DNA matches it firmly. Clone size is given for some rows only: seen once, a few or many times, or a class if the clone is expanded.

d_gene: TRBD1; j_gene: TRBJ1-6; abundance: -; v_gene: TRBV29-1; CDR3aa: CSVRDHGQAGRSPLHF; CDR3nt: TGCAGCGTTCGAGATCACGGACAGGCTGGGAGGTCACCCCTCCACTTT
d_gene: -; j_gene: TRBJ1-3; abundance: -; v_gene: TRBV5-4; CDR3aa: CASSLDAGSGNTIYF; CDR3nt: TGTGCCAGCAGCTTGGATGCAGGGTCTGGAAACACCATATATTTT
d_gene: -; j_gene: TRBJ1-1; abundance: -; v_gene: TRBV7-9; CDR3aa: CALAGDRSTEAFF; CDR3nt: TGTGCCTTGGCAGGGGATCGGAGCACTGAAGCTTTCTTT
d_gene: -; j_gene: TRBJ2-1; abundance: once; v_gene: TRBV19; CDR3aa: CASSQGRGLDEQFF; CDR3nt: TGTGCCAGTAGTCAGGGTCGGGGGCTCGATGAGCAGTTCTTC
d_gene: TRBD1; j_gene: TRBJ1-1; abundance: -; v_gene: TRBV4-1; CDR3aa: CASSFRTGSNTEAFF; CDR3nt: TGCGCCAGCAGCTTTCGGACAGGCTCGAACACTGAAGCTTTCTTT
d_gene: TRBD1; j_gene: TRBJ1-2; abundance: -; v_gene: TRBV4-3; CDR3aa: CASSATTGTEGGRGYGYTF; CDR3nt: TGCGCCAGCAGCGCTACCACCGGGACAGAGGGGGGCAGGGGCTATGGCTACACCTTC
d_gene: -; j_gene: TRBJ2-7; abundance: once; v_gene: TRBV4-3; CDR3aa: CASSQLPGRTDYEQYF; CDR3nt: TGCGCCAGCAGCCAACTCCCGGGGCGGACTGACTACGAGCAGTACTTC
d_gene: -; j_gene: TRBJ2-1; abundance: -; v_gene: TRBV19; CDR3aa: CASSIGGYNEQFF; CDR3nt: TGTGCCAGTAGTATAGGGGGCTACAATGAGCAGTTCTTC
d_gene: TRBD2; j_gene: TRBJ2-1; abundance: -; v_gene: TRBV28; CDR3aa: CASTRTSGRNNEQFF; CDR3nt: TGTGCCAGCACCCGGACTAGCGGGAGGAACAATGAGCAGTTCTTC
d_gene: TRBD1; j_gene: TRBJ2-1; abundance: -; v_gene: TRBV29-1; CDR3aa: CSVQDRSYNEQFF; CDR3nt: TGCAGCGTGCAGGACAGGAGTTACAATGAGCAGTTCTTC
d_gene: -; j_gene: TRBJ2-1; abundance: once; v_gene: TRBV7-9; CDR3aa: CASSGPGEQFF; CDR3nt: TGTGCCAGCAGCGGACCTGGGGAGCAGTTCTTC
d_gene: -; j_gene: TRBJ1-4; abundance: -; v_gene: TRBV4-3; CDR3aa: CASRKDRIATNEKLFF; CDR3nt: TGCGCCAGCAGAAAAGACAGGATCGCAACTAATGAAAAACTGTTTTTT
d_gene: -; j_gene: TRBJ2-1; abundance: -; v_gene: TRBV4-3; CDR3aa: CASSQDAESTYNEQFF; CDR3nt: TGCGCCAGCAGCCAAGATGCGGAATCGACCTACAATGAGCAGTTCTTC
d_gene: TRBD2; j_gene: TRBJ2-1; abundance: -; v_gene: TRBV27; CDR3aa: CASSILAGDNEQFF; CDR3nt: TGTGCCAGCAGTATCCTGGCGGGGGACAATGAGCAGTTCTTC
d_gene: -; j_gene: TRBJ1-1; abundance: -; v_gene: TRBV6-5; CDR3aa: CASSYGREAGTEAFF; CDR3nt: TGTGCCAGCAGTTACGGTAGGGAAGCGGGCACTGAAGCTTTCTTT
d_gene: -; j_gene: TRBJ2-7; abundance: -; v_gene: TRBV11-2; CDR3aa: CASSLVVRRSYEQYF; CDR3nt: TGTGCCAGCAGCTTAGTTGTAAGACGTTCCTACGAGCAGTACTTC
d_gene: -; j_gene: TRBJ2-7; abundance: -; v_gene: TRBV28; CDR3aa: CASSDNRDDEQYF; CDR3nt: TGTGCCAGCAGCGACAACAGGGATGACGAGCAGTACTTC
d_gene: -; j_gene: TRBJ1-5; abundance: -; v_gene: TRBV2; CDR3aa: CASSEDEQGPQPQHF; CDR3nt: TGTGCCAGCAGTGAAGACGAACAGGGCCCCCAGCCCCAGCATTTT
d_gene: -; j_gene: TRBJ1-5; abundance: once; v_gene: TRBV2; CDR3aa: CASSSRFDRDGQPQHF; CDR3nt: TGTGCCAGCAGTAGTAGATTCGACAGAGACGGACAGCCCCAGCATTTT
d_gene: -; j_gene: TRBJ2-3; abundance: -; v_gene: TRBV9; CDR3aa: CASTGRQGAGTDTQYF; CDR3nt: TGTGCCAGCACCGGTCGCCAAGGCGCAGGGACAGATACGCAGTATTTT
d_gene: -; j_gene: TRBJ2-1; abundance: once; v_gene: TRBV5-4; CDR3aa: CASTHTGNEQFF; CDR3nt: TGTGCCAGCACCCACACGGGCAATGAGCAGTTCTTC
d_gene: TRBD1; j_gene: TRBJ2-2; abundance: -; v_gene: TRBV5-4; CDR3aa: CASSLNRGVTGELFF; CDR3nt: TGTGCCAGCAGCTTGAACAGGGGGGTCACCGGGGAGCTGTTTTTT
d_gene: TRBD2; j_gene: TRBJ2-7; abundance: -; v_gene: TRBV4-1; CDR3aa: CASSQVRAGDYEQYF; CDR3nt: TGCGCCAGCAGCCAAGTCCGAGCGGGAGACTACGAGCAGTACTTC
d_gene: -; j_gene: TRBJ2-5; abundance: -; v_gene: TRBV18; CDR3aa: CASSPKIWPKETQYF; CDR3nt: TGTGCCAGCTCACCTAAAATATGGCCGAAAGAGACCCAGTACTTC
d_gene: -; j_gene: TRBJ2-2; abundance: -; v_gene: TRBV7-9; CDR3aa: CASSFFTGELFF; CDR3nt: TGTGCCAGCAGCTTTTTTACCGGGGAGCTGTTTTTT
d_gene: TRBD2; j_gene: TRBJ2-1; abundance: -; v_gene: TRBV5-6; CDR3aa: CASSPGLADTEQFF; CDR3nt: TGTGCCAGCAGCCCAGGACTAGCGGATACTGAGCAGTTCTTC
d_gene: -; j_gene: TRBJ1-6; abundance: few; v_gene: TRBV6-5; CDR3aa: CASSPTSASPLHF; CDR3nt: TGTGCCAGCAGTCCGACTTCGGCCTCACCCCTCCACTTT